This note documents a single T cell receptor (beta chain) sequence. The sample is drawn from a study of Graves' ophthalmopathy and Graves' hyperthyroidism. The study amplified TCR beta CDR3 regions using RNA transcripts. Following a first-round RT-PCR that used HTBI primers, a second-round multiplex PCR was carried out. TCRdb passed the multiplex PCR reads through MiXCR, listing each CDR3 protein once. The sample has 150,000 to 200,000 distinct CDR3 sequences; approximately 40% are singletons. The CDR3 consists of 16 residues. V trimming: 1 base; J trimming: 2 bases; junction bases outside the gene matches: 5. Germline-derived CDR1 and CDR2 are LNHNV and YYDKDF (reference sequence).

This chain joins TRBV15 and TRBJ2-7, with 10 bases fitting TRBD1. This clonotype was obtained from a man aged 25-45 years with Graves' ophthalmopathy. Source material: peripheral blood. DNA of the CDR3: TGTGCCACCAGCAGAGCCTCCGGGACAGGGGCCTACGAGCAGTACTTC. Translation gives CATSRASGTGAYEQYF.